This is a list of T cell receptor beta chains from one sample in a study of T cell changes during pregnancy in multiple sclerosis. The repertoire was sequenced with immunoSEQ multiplex PCR; TCRdb's copy has only in-frame clones and lacks some. The data contain 85,000 to 100,000 clones, 85% to 95% of them singletons. The input for sequencing was peripheral blood, taken in the first trimester of pregnancy. These receptors originate from a female donor with multiple sclerosis, enrolled in a pregnancy study. Each CDR3 is given with its conserved first and last residue. A D gene is named only where the DNA matches it firmly. The listing skips clone size in some rows; elsewhere it reads once, few, many or a size class.

-	TRBV27	-	TRBJ2-1	CASSKTGFEQFF	TGTGCCAGCAGTAAGACAGGTTTTGAGCAGTTCTTC
TRBD2	TRBV6-5	-	TRBJ2-4	CASSKISGRSNIQYF	TGTGCCAGCAGTAAGATTAGCGGGAGGAGCAACATTCAGTACTTC
-	TRBV25-1	-	TRBJ2-3	CASSDSTDTQYF	TGTGCCAGCAGTGATTCTACCGATACGCAGTATTTT
-	TRBV5-1	-	TRBJ1-2	CASSPAGGNYGYTF	TGCGCCAGCAGCCCTGCGGGGGGAAACTATGGCTACACCTTC
TRBD1	TRBV27	-	TRBJ2-7	CASSYGTGRPYEQYF	TGTGCCAGCAGCTACGGGACAGGGCGCCCCTACGAGCAGTACTTC
TRBD2	TRBV7-2	-	TRBJ2-5	CASSPWGGTSGTWGVTQYF	TGTGCCAGCAGCCCATGGGGTGGGACTAGCGGGACCTGGGGGGTGACCCAGTACTTC
TRBD2	TRBV6-4	-	TRBJ2-1	CASSVAGDYNEQFF	TGTGCCAGCAGTGTTGCGGGGGACTACAATGAGCAGTTCTTC
-	TRBV21-1	-	TRBJ1-5	CASSKVARLKDNQPQHF	TGTGCCAGCAGCAAAGTCGCCAGGCTAAAGGACAATCAGCCCCAGCATTTT
TRBD2	TRBV6-6	-	TRBJ2-7	CASTPAGAYEQYF	TGTGCCAGCACCCCAGCGGGAGCCTACGAGCAGTACTTC
TRBD2	TRBV5-8	-	TRBJ2-3	CASSVGLAGDTQYF	TGTGCCAGCAGCGTGGGACTAGCGGGAGATACGCAGTATTTT
TRBD2	TRBV5-1	-	TRBJ2-7	CASSLAGKTSGAYEQYF	TGCGCCAGCAGCTTGGCCGGTAAAACTAGCGGGGCCTACGAGCAGTACTTC
TRBD1	TRBV2	-	TRBJ1-4	CASNMGQGLLKLFF	TGTGCCAGCAATATGGGACAGGGACTTTTAAAACTGTTTTTT
-	TRBV6-5	-	TRBJ2-7	CASRRQPYEQYF	TGTGCCAGCAGGCGACAGCCATACGAGCAGTACTTC
TRBD2	TRBV7-7	once	TRBJ2-1	CASSLSGTSAYNEQFF	TGTGCTAGCAGCCTGAGTGGGACTAGCGCATACAATGAGCAGTTCTTC
-	TRBV28	-	TRBJ2-3	CASSLTSTDTQYF	TGTGCCAGCAGTTTAACTAGCACAGATACGCAGTATTTT
TRBD1	TRBV28	-	TRBJ2-7	CASRGTGSVYEQYF	TGTGCCAGCAGGGGGACAGGGTCCGTCTACGAGCAGTACTTC
-	TRBV20-1	-	TRBJ1-1	CRATGNEAFF	TGCAGGGCGACGGGTAATGAAGCTTTCTTT
TRBD1	TRBV25-1	-	TRBJ1-2	CASGGTGDGYTF	TGTGCCAGCGGTGGGACAGGGGACGGCTACACCTTC
-	TRBV28	-	TRBJ2-2	CASSPPRRNTGELFF	TGTGCCAGCAGCCCGCCTAGGAGGAACACCGGGGAGCTGTTTTTT
TRBD2	TRBV5-1	once	TRBJ2-5	CASSLKAGVGWETQYF	TGCGCCAGCAGCCTAAAAGCGGGAGTTGGCTGGGAGACCCAGTACTTC
TRBD1	TRBV27	-	TRBJ2-2	CASSKQGVSVAGELFF	TGTGCCAGCAGTAAACAGGGGGTATCAGTAGCCGGGGAGCTGTTTTTT
TRBD1	TRBV7-2	-	TRBJ2-7	CASSSQGLVYEQYF	TGTGCCAGCAGCTCACAGGGGTTGGTCTACGAGCAGTACTTC
TRBD2	TRBV6-5	-	TRBJ2-7	CASSAGGTSRYEQYF	TGTGCCAGCAGCGCCGGGGGGACTAGTCGTTACGAGCAGTACTTC